This T cell receptor beta chain was recovered during a study of tumor-infiltrating lymphocytes in primary liver carcinoma. From germline, CDR1 is MGHRA and CDR2 YSYEKL. Trimming removed 8 bases from V and 10 bases from J, with 18 bases in between. The CDR3 contains 13 residues. The template, about 510 ng total RNA, yielded TCR beta cDNA made with a constant-region primer. Three nested multiplex PCR rounds, a slightly modified ARM-PCR method, built the TCR beta libraries. It was with TRBV1-TRBV30 forward primers and a C-beta reverse primer that the first two PCR rounds were run, at approximately 9 cycles each. One entry per CDR3 protein results from TCRdb running MiXCR on the multiplex PCR reads. The data contain approximately 88,000 distinct CDR3 sequences, just under 70% of them seen just once; the ten biggest clones take up around 25%. Bulk tissue was left unsorted, and RNA and DNA were co-extracted from about 19-30 mg of it.

The sample consisted of tumor-adjacent normal liver tissue. The sequence derives from a man aged 40-49 years with primary liver carcinoma and hepatitis B virus infection. V gene TRBV4-1 combines with J gene TRBJ2-1; D is uncertain. The CDR3 is CASGSSPGSEQFF. CDR3 nucleotides: TGCGCCAGCGGCTCCTCGCCCGGGTCGGAGCAGTTCTTC.